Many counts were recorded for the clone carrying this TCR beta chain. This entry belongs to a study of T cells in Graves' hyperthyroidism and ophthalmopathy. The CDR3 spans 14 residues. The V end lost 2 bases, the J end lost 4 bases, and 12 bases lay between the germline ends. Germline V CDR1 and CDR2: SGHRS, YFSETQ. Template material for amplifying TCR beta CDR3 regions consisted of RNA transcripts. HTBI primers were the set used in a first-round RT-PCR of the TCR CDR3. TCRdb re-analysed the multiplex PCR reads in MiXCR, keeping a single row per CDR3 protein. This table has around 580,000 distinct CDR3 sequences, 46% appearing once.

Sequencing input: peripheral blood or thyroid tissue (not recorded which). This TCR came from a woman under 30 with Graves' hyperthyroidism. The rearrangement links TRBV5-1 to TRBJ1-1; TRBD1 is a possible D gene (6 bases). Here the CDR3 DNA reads TGCGCCAGCAGCTTAGCTACAGGGAGCACTGAAGCTTTCTTT. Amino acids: CASSLATGSTEAFF.